This T cell receptor beta chain comes out of a study of shared clonotypes between healthy human individuals. CDR1 and CDR2 (germline): SGDLS, YYNGEE. Trimming cost V 0 bases and J 7 bases; bases outside gene matches: 6. The CDR3 covers 15 residues. The repertoire was sequenced with immunoSEQ multiplex PCR; TCRdb's copy has only in-frame clones and lacks some. The sample carries roughly 1 million clones, around 74% recorded once. This TCR came from a man between 18 and 29 years old in good health. V gene TRBV9 combines with J gene TRBJ1-3; 8 nucleotides match TRBD1. The sequenced sample was memory CD4+ T cells sorted from blood. The sample's subset: CD45RA-negative fraction. The CDR3 sequence is CASSVEGYRGNTIYF. In DNA form, the CDR3 reads TGTGCCAGCAGCGTAGAAGGTTACAGGGGGAACACCATATATTTT.